What follows are 5 T cell receptor beta chains derived from one specimen sequenced in a study of persistence of HIV-infected CD4 T cells. The libraries were made with immunoSEQ version 4 in survey mode. Measured with immunoSEQ multiplex PCR; TCRdb has only the in-frame clones, and not every one. The sample has 30,000 to 35,000 clones, around 82% seen once. Cells were stimulated with overlapping HIV-1 Gag 15-mer peptides. CD40L-negative CD69-negative CD45RO-high memory CD4+ T cells were sorted as populations depleted of antigen-responding cells. What these receptors recognize is not known. The sample here was CD4+ T cells sorted from PBMCs after approximately 19-hour stimulation, taken from a patient who received antiretroviral therapy. The source is an adult woman with HIV who was CMV-seropositive.

The genes are TRBV28 and TRBJ1-5; D possibly corresponds to TRBD1 (6 bases). This CDR3 comprises 15 residues. From germline, CDR1 is MDHEN and CDR2 SYDVKM. Trimming cost V 10 bases and J 4 bases, with 20 bases left between them. CDR3 DNA: TGTGCCACTCTAGGGGGTGCTCTCGGGAATCAGCCCCAGCATTTT. Its translation: CATLGGALGNQPQHF.

By share, this clone counts as large (0.1 to 1%). This chain uses TRBV3-1 (or the pseudogene TRBV3-2) with TRBJ1-3; possibly TRBD1 for D (6 bases). Germline V gene data show CDR1 as LGHDT and CDR2 as YNNKEL (reference sequence). With 1 base removed from V and 4 bases from J, the gap between germline ends came to 17 bases. This CDR3 has 17 residues. The CDR3 spells CASSQGSVRGSGNTIYF. The DNA of the CDR3 is TGTGCCAGCAGCCAAGGAAGCGTAAGGGGGTCCGGAAACACCATATATTTT.

J is TRBJ2-7 and V is TRBV13, with TRBD2 matching 10 bases. Per the germline V gene, CDR1 is PRHDT and CDR2 is FYEKMQ (reference sequence). The CDR3 runs 17 residues. The trim removed 5 bases at V and 0 bases at J, leaving 10 bases unmatched. CDR3 sequence: CASSPTPGLALSYEQYF. In DNA form, the CDR3 reads TGTGCCAGCAGCCCCACCCCGGGACTAGCGCTCTCCTACGAGCAGTACTTC.

The chain employs TRBV18 and TRBJ1-1; D gene uncertain. CDR1 KGHSH and CDR2 LQKENI come from the germline V gene. The CDR3 is 14 amino acids. The germline V and J ends were trimmed by 2 bases and 6 bases, with 13 bases remaining between them. CDR3 loop: CASSPSVTNSEAFF. CDR3 DNA: TGTGCCAGCTCACCAAGTGTGACAAACTCTGAAGCTTTCTTT.

The V gene is TRBV5-1, the J gene TRBJ2-3; D is perhaps TRBD2 (5 bases). The germline CDR1 and CDR2 sequences are SGHRS and YFSETQ. The ends were cut back, 7 bases at V and 1 base at J, with 16 bases in the middle. There are 15 residues in the CDR3. CDR3 protein: CASAPGGGRTDTQYF. CDR3 nucleotide sequence: TGCGCCAGCGCCCCGGGCGGCGGGCGCACAGATACGCAGTATTTT.